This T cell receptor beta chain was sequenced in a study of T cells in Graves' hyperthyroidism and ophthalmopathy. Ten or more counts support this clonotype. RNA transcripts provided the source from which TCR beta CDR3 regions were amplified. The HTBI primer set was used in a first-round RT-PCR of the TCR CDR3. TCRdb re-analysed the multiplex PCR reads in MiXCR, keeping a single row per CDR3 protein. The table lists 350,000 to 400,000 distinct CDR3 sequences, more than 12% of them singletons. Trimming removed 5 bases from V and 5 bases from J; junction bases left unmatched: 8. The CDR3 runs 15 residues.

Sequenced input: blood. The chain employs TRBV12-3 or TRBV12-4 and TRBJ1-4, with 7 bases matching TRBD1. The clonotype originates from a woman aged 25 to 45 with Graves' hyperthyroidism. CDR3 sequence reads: CASSPRQGMNEKLFF. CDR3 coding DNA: TGTGCCAGCAGTCCCAGACAGGGTATGAATGAAAAACTGTTTTTT.